The 19 T cell receptor beta chains in this list originate from one sample, sequenced in a study of shared clonotypes between healthy human individuals. Here immunoSEQ multiplex PCR was the method, and the copy in TCRdb shows in-frame clones only, minus some. The sample records more than 1,200,000 clones, approximately 98.5% being singletons. Sequenced input: naive CD4+ T cells sorted from blood. Subset indicated: CD45RA+ positively selected. All receptors derive from a man under 40 in good health.

The rearrangement joins TRBV15 to TRBJ1-5, with D hard to call. The CDR3 is 12 residues long. Germline lookup yields CDR1 LNHNV and CDR2 YYDKDF (reference sequence). V dropped 8 bases and J dropped 3 bases, with 8 bases sitting between them. The DNA of the CDR3 is TGTGCCACCGGGCCGCCCAATCAGCCCCAGCATTTT. This gives the protein CATGPPNQPQHF.

The chain links TRBV18 to TRBJ2-2; D might be TRBD1 (5 bases). V was clipped by 2 bases and J by 3 bases, with 16 bases between them. This CDR3 contains 17 residues. Germline V gives CDR1 KGHSH, CDR2 LQKENI. The CDR3 is CASSPAGPAMDTGELFF. As DNA, the CDR3 is TGTGCCAGCTCACCAGCAGGGCCTGCGATGGACACCGGGGAGCTGTTTTTT. Together with reference TRBV18 and TRBJ2-2, the CDR3 gives the full variable domain: NAGVMQNPRHLVRRRGQEARLRCSPMKGHSHVYWYRQLPEEGLKFMVYLQKENIIDESGMPKERFSAEFPKEGPSILRIQQVVRGDSAAYFCASSPAGPAMDTGELFFGEGSRLTVL.

This clone was detected once. The rearrangement joins TRBV7-2 to TRBJ2-1; unclear D gene. The V end lost 2 bases, the J end lost 3 bases, and 14 bases lay between the germline ends. Germline-derived CDR1 and CDR2 are SGHTA and FQGNSA. The CDR3 totals 16 residues. The CDR3: CASSLSSPLIYNEQFF. CDR3 nucleotide sequence: TGTGCCAGCAGCTTATCATCTCCTTTGATCTACAATGAGCAGTTCTTC. The variable domain in full, completed from reference TRBV7-2 and TRBJ2-1, reads GAGVSQSPSNKVTEKGKDVELRCDPISGHTALYWYRQSLGQGLEFLIYFQGNSAPDKSGLPSDRFSAERTGGSVSTLTIQRTQQEDSAVYLCASSLSSPLIYNEQFFGPGTRLTVL.

The table lists this clone with a count of one. CDR3 in amino acids: CSVVLANNEQFF. DNA of the CDR3: TGCAGCGTCGTACTAGCGAACAATGAGCAGTTCTTC. The rearrangement links TRBV29-1 to TRBJ2-1, with 7 positions matching TRBD2. Germline values: CDR1 SQVTM, CDR2 ANQGSEA. The CDR3 extends over 12 amino acids. Trimming at V came to 6 bases and at J to 5 bases, leaving 4 bases not matched to a gene.

V gene TRBV7-9 combines with J gene TRBJ2-2; possibly TRBD1 for D (6 bases). Germline CDR1 and CDR2: SEHNR and FQNEAQ (reference sequence). The CDR3 runs to 14 residues. Trimming left V 5 bases short and J 5 bases short, with 12 bases between. The CDR3 DNA reads as TGTGCCAGCAGCGTATTTAGGGGGACCGGGGAGCTGTTTTTT. Its protein product is CASSVFRGTGELFF.

Here the CDR3 DNA reads TGTGCCACCAGTTTAAAAAAGTGGTTCACAGATACGCAGTATTTT. Amino acids: CATSLKKWFTDTQYF. V is TRBV15 and J is TRBJ2-3; unclear D gene. The germline V gene encodes CDR1 LNHNV and CDR2 YYDKDF (reference sequence). V was cut by 6 bases and J by 2 bases, with 15 bases left in between. The CDR3 extends over 15 amino acids.

V gene TRBV29-1 combines with J gene TRBJ2-6; D possibly corresponds to TRBD1 (6 bases). V was clipped by 6 bases and J by 0 bases, with 9 bases between them. CDR1 and CDR2 (germline): SQVTM, ANQGSEA. The CDR3 length is 14 residues. This CDR3 reads CSVDRNSGANVLTF. The CDR3 DNA is TGCAGCGTGGACAGAAACTCTGGGGCCAACGTCCTGACTTTC.

This clone has only one observation. This sequence joins TRBV27 and TRBJ2-1; 7 bases map to TRBD1. The CDR3 extends over 16 amino acids. J gave up 2 bases and V 6 bases, and 10 bases lay outside the gene matches. Germline V gene sequence: CDR1 MNHEY, CDR2 SMNVEV (reference sequence). As DNA, the CDR3 is TGTGCCAGCAGGTCGCACATCGGGACAGCCTACAATGAGCAGTTCTTC. It specifies CASRSHIGTAYNEQFF.

The V and J genes are TRBV11-2 and TRBJ2-7, with 10 bases identical to TRBD1. J lost 5 bases, V lost 5 bases, and 6 bases had no gene match. Germline CDR1 is SGHAT and CDR2 is FQNNGV. This CDR3 region has 14 residues. In DNA form, the CDR3 reads TGTGCCAGCAGCGCGGGACAGGGGACGAACGAGCAGTACTTC. Its protein product is CASSAGQGTNEQYF.

V gene TRBV7-3 combines with J gene TRBJ2-2, with D perhaps TRBD2 (5 bases). This CDR3 comprises 16 residues. Trimming removed 5 bases from V and 1 base from J, with 14 bases in between. Per the germline V gene, CDR1 is SGHTA and CDR2 is FQGTGA. This CDR3 is CASSPKDRGNTGELFF. The DNA for the CDR3 is TGTGCCAGCAGCCCAAAAGACCGGGGGAACACCGGGGAGCTGTTTTTT.

The V call is TRBV5-6, the J call TRBJ1-5, with 8 bases that match TRBD1. Germline loops: CDR1 SGHDT, CDR2 YYEEEE. Trimming at V came to 1 base and at J to 6 bases, leaving 15 bases not matched to a gene. CDR3 length equals 18 residues. The CDR3 bases are TGTGCCAGCAGCTTGAGAACCGGTGCGACAGGGGTGGGTCAGCCCCAGCATTTT. Its protein product is CASSLRTGATGVGQPQHF.

The rearrangement joins TRBV20-1 to TRBJ1-2, with D uncertain. V was pared by 0 bases and J by 7 bases, with 6 bases between. The CDR3 consists of 11 residues. The germline gives CDR1 DFQATT, CDR2 SNEGSKA (reference sequence). The CDR3, as DNA: TGCAGTGCTAGAGATAATTCTGGCTACACCTTC. As protein: CSARDNSGYTF.

CDR3 sequence (DNA): TGTGCCAGCTCACCGATCGGGACAGGGGACACCGGGGAGCTGTTTTTT. Encoded protein: CASSPIGTGDTGELFF. V gene TRBV18 combines with J gene TRBJ2-2; TRBD1 matches 10 bases. This CDR3 has 16 amino acids. From germline, CDR1 is KGHSH and CDR2 LQKENI. Trimming cost V 3 bases and J 3 bases; bases outside gene matches: 4.

The rearrangement uses TRBV10-2 and TRBJ2-7; 7 positions agree with TRBD1. There are 14 residues in the CDR3. Germline CDR1 WSHSY, CDR2 SAAADI. V was clipped by 7 bases and J by 0 bases; unmatched bases: 6. The CDR3 DNA reads as TGCGCCAGCACTCTGACAGGGAGCTCCTACGAGCAGTACTTC. Translating it yields CASTLTGSSYEQYF.

This CDR3 is CASSLDGNDNSPLHF. The CDR3 DNA follows: TGTGCCAGCAGCTTAGACGGAAACGATAATTCACCCCTCCACTTT. The V and J genes are TRBV11-2 and TRBJ1-6; D remains unclear. Trimming left V 0 bases short and J 5 bases short, with 8 bases between. CDR1 is SGHAT, CDR2 FQNNGV, per germline. CDR3 size: 15 residues.

V and J are TRBV29-1 and TRBJ2-1, with 7 bases that match TRBD1. Trimming cost V 1 base and J 6 bases; bases outside gene matches: 12. The CDR3 totals 16 residues. Germline CDR1 is SQVTM and CDR2 is ANQGSEA. The CDR3 nucleotides are TGCAGCGTTGAAGTTGCCGGGACAGTCTTCCCCAATGAGCAGTTCTTC. Amino acids: CSVEVAGTVFPNEQFF.

The V and J genes are TRBV7-9 and TRBJ2-7; either TRBD1 or TRBD2 may supply D (5 bases each). The germline V gene has CDR1 SEHNR and CDR2 FQNEAQ (reference sequence). Trimming left V 4 bases short and J 3 bases short, with 13 bases between. The CDR3 has 14 amino acids. Here the CDR3 reads CASSSGTAVYEQYF. In DNA, the CDR3 is TGTGCCAGCAGCTCCGGGACCGCAGTCTACGAGCAGTACTTC.

The chain has TRBV19 and TRBJ2-3; D unclear. CDR3 length equals 11 residues. V lost 3 bases to trimming and J lost 7 bases, with 5 bases between them. From germline, CDR1 is LNHDA and CDR2 SQIVND (reference sequence). In DNA form, the CDR3 reads TGTGCCAGTAGTATCTGGAATACGCAGTATTTT. Protein sequence: CASSIWNTQYF.

This clone has just one count. The chain carries TRBV29-1 and TRBJ2-3; TRBD1 is a possible D gene (6 bases). The CDR3 sequence is 15 residues long. CDR1 and CDR2 (germline): SQVTM, ANQGSEA. The V and J ends lost 5 bases and 3 bases respectively, with 18 bases between them. The CDR3 nucleotides are TGCAGCGTTCCCCTTAGGGGGAAAGGTACAGATACGCAGTATTTT. It encodes CSVPLRGKGTDTQYF.